The present T cell receptor beta chain was sequenced within a study of PD-1 blockade in classical Hodgkin lymphoma. Study-wide results and limits: Relapsed/refractory patients reportedly had the lowest baseline TCR diversity, below newly diagnosed patients, who were below healthy donors. Differences between repertoires have undefined causes, possibly disease activity or prior therapy.

This table comes from immunoSEQ multiplex PCR, and its TCRdb copy is limited to in-frame clones, with some not included. The sample contains 10,000 or so clones, about nine tenths of which appear only once. Concerning this clone itself: The antigen remains unidentified.

Trimming cost V 3 bases and J 4 bases, with 14 bases left between them. The length of the CDR3 is 15 residues. CDR1 MNHNS and CDR2 SASEGT come from the germline V gene. Specified time point: newly diagnosed, previously untreated cHL patient sample. Researchers pulled CD8+ T cells out of thawed PBMCs using magnetic negative selection. Sequencing was done on a sample of CD8+ T cells from blood. This chain links TRBV6-1 with TRBJ2-3; possibly TRBD2 for D (6 bases). The sequence was obtained from a human donor with classical Hodgkin lymphoma. The CDR3 loop reads CASSEGPGVADTQYF. The CDR3 coding sequence is TGTGCCAGCAGTGAGGGACCGGGGGTCGCAGATACGCAGTATTTT.